These T cell receptor beta chains were read from a single sample in a study of vaccination and CD4 T cells after COVID-19. TCRdb reanalysed the PCR reads using MiXCR and keeps one entry per CDR3 protein. The data hold roughly 14,000 distinct CDR3 sequences, with 65% to 80% observed a single time. No cognate antigen is known for these TCRs. Specimen: CD4+ T cells from blood, cultured in vitro. These TCRs come from a human donor who had recovered from COVID-19. Both conserved end residues are part of each CDR3. The D gene is left open where the match is weak.

v_gene	d_gene	j_gene	CDR3aa
TRBV7-6	TRBD2	TRBJ2-7	CASSSGLAGSYYEQYF
TRBV20-1	TRBD2	TRBJ2-7	CSAYPTSGSSSYEQYF
TRBV24-1	.	TRBJ2-3	CATSKRREMGHGDTQYF
TRBV27	.	TRBJ2-2	CASSFVSDWARNTGELFF
TRBV28	.	TRBJ1-2	CASSLGFGYTF
TRBV7-2	TRBD1	TRBJ1-1	CASSSQGDSTEAFF
TRBV7-2	TRBD1	TRBJ1-2	CASSLYLTGVGGYTF
TRBV7-3	TRBD1	TRBJ2-1	CASSLGQGNNEQFF
TRBV19	TRBD1	TRBJ1-1	CASTLPYGTGPVFF
TRBV6-1	.	TRBJ2-2	CASARDRANTGELFF
TRBV6-2/TRBV6-3	TRBD1	TRBJ1-6	CASSSGTARLNSPLHF
TRBV7-8	.	TRBJ1-1	CASSHSGEYTEAFF